The 15 T cell receptor beta chains presented below share a single source sample, sequenced in a study of identical twins. MiXCR was run by TCRdb on the 5' RACE reads, yielding one entry per CDR3 protein. Here the sample spans 200,000 to 250,000 distinct CDR3 sequences, roughly 13% being singletons. This sample also belongs to another study, concerning yellow fever vaccine responses in identical twins.

The material sequenced was memory (CD45RO+) T cells sorted from blood. The receptors shown here come from a woman aged 18-29 years in good health.

This clonotype was observed a handful of times. This rearrangement joins TRBV7-2 to TRBJ2-5, with 11 bases lining up with TRBD2. This CDR3 is built from 17 residues. The junction had 10 bases not matched to a gene; V was cut back by 5 bases and J by 2 bases. Germline CDR1 and CDR2: SGHTA and FQGNSA. CDR3 coding DNA: TGTGCCAGCAGCCTATTGGGACTAGCGGCCCTACAAGAGACCCAGTACTTC. Amino acids: CASSLLGLAALQETQYF.

This sequence joins TRBV7-3 and TRBJ2-5; 11 positions match TRBD1. J gave up 2 bases and V 6 bases, and 8 bases lay outside the gene matches. The CDR3 sequence is 16 residues long. The germline V gene encodes CDR1 SGHTA and CDR2 FQGTGA. CDR3 DNA: TGTGCCAGCAGTCATGGACAGGGGGCGGTTCAAGAGACCCAGTACTTC. Protein product: CASSHGQGAVQETQYF.

This clonotype came up a few times. The V call is TRBV4-3, the J call TRBJ2-7; the match to TRBD2 covers 8 bases. CDR1 is LGHNA and CDR2 is YSLEER in the germline V gene. The J segment lost 5 bases and the V segment lost 1 base, leaving 7 bases of the junction unmatched. The CDR3 runs 15 residues. In nucleotides, the CDR3 is TGCGCCAGCAGCCAAGTTTCAGCGGGAGCCCACGAGCAGTACTTC. As protein: CASSQVSAGAHEQYF.

This clonotype is medium-sized. J is TRBJ2-1 and V is TRBV7-8; 10 bases agree with TRBD2. The trim removed 7 bases at V and 0 bases at J, leaving 6 bases unmatched. Germline assignment: CDR1 SGHVS and CDR2 FQNEAQ. The CDR3 is 16 residues long. In nucleotides, the CDR3 is TGTGCCAGCAAGATCTCTAGCGGGAGCTCCTACAATGAGCAGTTCTTC. Amino acid sequence: CASKISSGSSYNEQFF.

J is TRBJ2-2 and V is TRBV5-1, with 8 nucleotides matching TRBD1. Germline lookup yields CDR1 SGHRS and CDR2 YFSETQ. The V segment lost 4 bases and the J segment 7 bases; nucleotides outside the gene matches: 15. The CDR3 length is 17 residues. The CDR3 sequence: CASSQGQAVRVFGELFF. CDR3 DNA: TGCGCCAGCAGCCAGGGACAGGCTGTCCGGGTTTTCGGGGAGCTGTTTTTT.

The V gene is TRBV12-3 or TRBV12-4, the J gene TRBJ2-7, with D possibly TRBD2 on 7 matching bases. The ends were cut back, 3 bases at V and 1 base at J, with 10 bases in the middle. The CDR3 length is 14 residues. Here the CDR3 DNA reads TGTGCCAGCAGTTTCGGGGGGCCATCCTACGAGCAGTACTTC. Its translation is CASSFGGPSYEQYF.

This clonotype was seen many times. J is TRBJ2-2 and V is TRBV12-3 or TRBV12-4, with TRBD1 matching over 7 bases. The CDR3 has 15 residues. V was clipped by 5 bases and J by 0 bases; unmatched bases: 3. CDR3 DNA sequence: TGTGCCAGCAGTGGGGACAGCTCGAACACCGGGGAGCTGTTTTTT. Amino acid sequence: CASSGDSSNTGELFF.

This clonotype came up a few times. V is TRBV5-1 and J is TRBJ1-6, with 8 bases identical to TRBD1. The CDR3 is made up of 16 amino acids. Germline values: CDR1 SGHRS, CDR2 YFSETQ. After removal of 3 bases from V and 3 bases from J, the junction contained 5 bases not matched to a gene. CDR3 bases: TGCGCCAGCAGCTCAACCGGGACAGGCTATAATTCACCCCTCCACTTT. This gives the protein CASSSTGTGYNSPLHF. Together with reference TRBV5-1 and TRBJ1-6, the CDR3 gives the full variable domain: KAGVTQTPRYLIKTRGQQVTLSCSPISGHRSVSWYQQTPGQGLQFLFEYFSETQRNKGNFPGRFSGRQFSNSRSEMNVSTLELGDSALYLCASSSTGTGYNSPLHFGNGTRLTVT.

This clonotype came up a few times. V usage is TRBV7-9 and J usage is TRBJ1-5, with unresolved D. V lost 11 bases and J 5 bases, leaving 16 bases between the germline ends. CDR1 is SEHNR, CDR2 FQNEAQ, per germline (reference sequence). This CDR3 is 13 amino acids long. The CDR3: CAGQRGRDQPQHF. CDR3 bases: TGTGCCGGCCAGCGTGGTCGGGATCAGCCCCAGCATTTT.

This clonotype came up a few times. This chain links TRBV20-1 with TRBJ1-4; 7 bases are a match to TRBD1. CDR3 length: 15 residues. Germline V gives CDR1 DFQATT, CDR2 SNEGSKA (reference sequence). Germline trimming cut 1 base from V and 5 bases from J; bases unmatched to any gene: 7. CDR3: CSARARQGPNEKLFF. The DNA of the CDR3 is TGCAGTGCTAGAGCCCGACAGGGACCCAATGAAAAACTGTTTTTT.

This clonotype was detected ten times or more. The chain recombines TRBV11-2 with TRBJ2-5; TRBD1 agrees at 7 bases. With V trimmed by 4 bases and J by 0 bases, 17 bases remained unmatched. The germline CDR1 and CDR2 sequences are SGHAT and FQNNGV. The CDR3 loop spans 19 amino acids. The CDR3 loop is CASSSFPRGSRENQETQYF. The CDR3 nucleotides read TGTGCCAGCAGCTCCTTCCCCAGGGGGTCGAGGGAGAACCAAGAGACCCAGTACTTC.

Notes on this clonotype: Because it lacks the conserved phenylalanine or tryptophan at the end, this CDR3 is likely a read error. This chain links TRBV15 with TRBJ2-7, with D possibly TRBD2 on 5 matching bases. The V and J ends lost 1 base and 5 bases respectively, with 12 bases between them. This CDR3 region has 14 residues. Germline V CDR1 and CDR2: LNHNV, YYDKDF (reference sequence). The CDR3 region has the DNA TGTGCCACCAGCAGAGGTCTAGCCACCGACGAGCAGTACTCC. Protein product: CATSRGLATDEQYS.

This clonotype was counted at least ten times. This chain connects TRBV5-1 to TRBJ2-2; D may match TRBD1 or TRBD2 (5 bases each). Germline V lookup: CDR1 SGHRS, CDR2 YFSETQ. The ends were cut back, 4 bases at V and 4 bases at J, with 14 bases in the middle. The CDR3 contains 15 residues. CDR3 region: CASSGGPQGTGELFF. CDR3 nucleotide sequence: TGCGCCAGCAGCGGGGGACCCCAGGGCACCGGGGAGCTGTTTTTT. Supplemented by reference TRBV5-1 and TRBJ2-2, the full variable domain reads KAGVTQTPRYLIKTRGQQVTLSCSPISGHRSVSWYQQTPGQGLQFLFEYFSETQRNKGNFPGRFSGRQFSNSRSEMNVSTLELGDSALYLCASSGGPQGTGELFFGEGSRLTVL.

This clonotype appeared many times. CDR3 bases: TGCAGTGCTAGAGATTGGGGGGGGGCTCAAGAGACCCAGTACTTC. Its protein is CSARDWGGAQETQYF. This chain links TRBV20-1 with TRBJ2-5; TRBD2 is a possible D gene (7 bases). Germline V lookup: CDR1 DFQATT, CDR2 SNEGSKA (reference sequence). There are 15 residues in the CDR3. The V gene lost 0 bases and the J gene lost 2 bases, with 13 bases spanning the gap.

This chain connects TRBV6-2 or TRBV6-3 to TRBJ2-7; the D is unclear. CDR1 and CDR2 (germline): MNHEY, SVGEGT. The CDR3 contains 13 residues. V dropped 0 bases and J dropped 3 bases, with 6 bases sitting between them. The CDR3 protein is CASSYSGLYEQYF. The CDR3 region has the DNA TGTGCCAGCAGTTACTCCGGTCTCTACGAGCAGTACTTC.